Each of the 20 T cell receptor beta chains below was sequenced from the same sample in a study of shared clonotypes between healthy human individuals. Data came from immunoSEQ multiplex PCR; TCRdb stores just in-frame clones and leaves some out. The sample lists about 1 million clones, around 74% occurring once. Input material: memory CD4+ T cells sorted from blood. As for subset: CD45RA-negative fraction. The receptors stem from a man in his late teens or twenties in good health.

The CDR3 here is CASSSQGVNYGYTF. The CDR3 region has the DNA TGTGCCAGCAGTTCGCAGGGGGTTAACTATGGCTACACCTTC. The gene calls are TRBV2 and TRBJ1-2; 7 bases are a match to TRBD1. Germline assignment: CDR1 SNHLY and CDR2 FYNNEI. The ends lost 5 bases at V and 1 base at J; junction bases unmatched: 4. The CDR3 covers 14 residues. The whole variable domain, remainder taken from reference TRBV2 and TRBJ1-2, is EPEVTQTPSHQVTQMGQEVILRCVPISNHLYFYWYRQILGQKVEFLVSFYNNEISEKSEIFDDQFSVERPDGSNFTLKIRSTKLEDSAMYFCASSSQGVNYGYTFGSGTRLTVV.

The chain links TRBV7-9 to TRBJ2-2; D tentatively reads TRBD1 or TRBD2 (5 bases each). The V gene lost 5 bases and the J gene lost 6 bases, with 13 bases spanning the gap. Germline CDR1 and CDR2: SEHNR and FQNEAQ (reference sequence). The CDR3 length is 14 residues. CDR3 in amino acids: CASSRDQGPGELFF. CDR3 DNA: TGTGCCAGCAGCCGGGACCAAGGGCCCGGGGAGCTGTTTTTT.

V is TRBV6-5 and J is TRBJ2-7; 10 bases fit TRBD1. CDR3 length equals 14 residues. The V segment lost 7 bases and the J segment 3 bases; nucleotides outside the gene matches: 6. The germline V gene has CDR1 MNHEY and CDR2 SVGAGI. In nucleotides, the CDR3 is TGTGCCAGCACTATGACAGGGGGCGTCTACGAGCAGTACTTC. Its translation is CASTMTGGVYEQYF.

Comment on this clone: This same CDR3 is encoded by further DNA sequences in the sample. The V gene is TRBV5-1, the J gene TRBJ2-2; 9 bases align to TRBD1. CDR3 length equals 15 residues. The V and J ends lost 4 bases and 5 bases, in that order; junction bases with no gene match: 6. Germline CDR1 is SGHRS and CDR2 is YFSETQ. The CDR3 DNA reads TGCGCCAGCAGCCTTACAGGGGGCGATACCGGGGAGCTGTTTTTT. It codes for CASSLTGGDTGELFF.

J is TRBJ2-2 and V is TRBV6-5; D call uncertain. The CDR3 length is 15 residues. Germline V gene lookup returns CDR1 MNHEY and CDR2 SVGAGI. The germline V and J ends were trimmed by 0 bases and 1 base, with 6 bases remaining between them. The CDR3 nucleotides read TGTGCCAGCAGTTACTCAAACAAGAACACCGGGGAGCTGTTTTTT. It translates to CASSYSNKNTGELFF.

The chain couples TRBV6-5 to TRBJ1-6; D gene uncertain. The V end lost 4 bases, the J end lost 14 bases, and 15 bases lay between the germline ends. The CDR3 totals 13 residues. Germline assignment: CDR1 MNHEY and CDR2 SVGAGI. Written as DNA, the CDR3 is TGTGCCAGCAGTTTTCGACCCGCGGAGGCCCTCCACTTT. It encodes CASSFRPAEALHF.

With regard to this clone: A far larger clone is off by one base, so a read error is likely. CDR3 residues: CASSPGTGYGYTF. The CDR3 nucleotides read TGTGCCAGCAGCCCCGGGACAGGCTATGGCTACACCTTC. The rearrangement joins TRBV28 to TRBJ1-2; 8 positions match TRBD1. J gave up 4 bases and V 6 bases, and 4 bases lay outside the gene matches. Germline V gene lookup returns CDR1 MDHEN and CDR2 SYDVKM. The CDR3 totals 13 residues.

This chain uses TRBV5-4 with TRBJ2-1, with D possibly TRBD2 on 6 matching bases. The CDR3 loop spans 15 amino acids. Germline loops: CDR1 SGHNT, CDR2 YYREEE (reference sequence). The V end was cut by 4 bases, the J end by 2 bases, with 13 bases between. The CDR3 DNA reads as TGTGCCAGCAGCGCTTCCGGGGGAACCTACAATGAGCAGTTCTTC. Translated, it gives CASSASGGTYNEQFF.

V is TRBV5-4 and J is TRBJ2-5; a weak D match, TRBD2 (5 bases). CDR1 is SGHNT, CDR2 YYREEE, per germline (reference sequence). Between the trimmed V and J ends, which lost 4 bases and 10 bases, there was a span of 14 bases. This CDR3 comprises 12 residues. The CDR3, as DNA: TGTGCCAGCAGCCCCGGAGGAAGATACCAGTACTTC. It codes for CASSPGGRYQYF.

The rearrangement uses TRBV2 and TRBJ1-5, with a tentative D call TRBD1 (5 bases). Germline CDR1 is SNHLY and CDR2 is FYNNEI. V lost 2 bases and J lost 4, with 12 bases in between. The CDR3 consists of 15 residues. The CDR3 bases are TGTGCCAGCAGTGAACGCAGGGTCGGGAATCAGCCCCAGCATTTT. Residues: CASSERRVGNQPQHF.

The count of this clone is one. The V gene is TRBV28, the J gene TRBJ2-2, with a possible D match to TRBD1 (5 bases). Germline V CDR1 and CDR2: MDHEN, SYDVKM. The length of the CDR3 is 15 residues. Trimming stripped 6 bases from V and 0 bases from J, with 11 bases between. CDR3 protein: CASRYQGTNTGELFF. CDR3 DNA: TGTGCCAGCAGATATCAGGGTACGAACACCGGGGAGCTGTTTTTT.

The CDR3 sequence: CASSLEDRATSGNTIYF. The CDR3 DNA reads as TGTGCCAGCAGCTTAGAGGACAGGGCTACCTCTGGAAACACCATATATTTT. This rearrangement joins TRBV11-2 to TRBJ1-3; 8 nucleotides match TRBD1. CDR1 SGHAT and CDR2 FQNNGV come from the germline V gene. This CDR3 has 17 residues. With 0 bases clipped from V and 0 bases from J, the junction kept 4 bases outside the gene matches.

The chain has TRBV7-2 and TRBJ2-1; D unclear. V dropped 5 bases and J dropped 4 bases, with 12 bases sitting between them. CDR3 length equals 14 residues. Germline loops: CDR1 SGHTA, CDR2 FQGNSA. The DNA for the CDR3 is TGTGCCAGCAGCCCACCGCTGGATTACAATGAGCAGTTCTTC. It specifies CASSPPLDYNEQFF.

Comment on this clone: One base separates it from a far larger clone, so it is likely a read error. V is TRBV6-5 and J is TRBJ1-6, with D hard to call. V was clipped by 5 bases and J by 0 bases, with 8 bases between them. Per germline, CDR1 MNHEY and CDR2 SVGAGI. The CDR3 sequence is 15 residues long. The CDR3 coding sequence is TGTGCCAGCAGTCGGGAGAGCTCCTATAATTCACCCCTCCACTTT. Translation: CASSRESSYNSPLHF.

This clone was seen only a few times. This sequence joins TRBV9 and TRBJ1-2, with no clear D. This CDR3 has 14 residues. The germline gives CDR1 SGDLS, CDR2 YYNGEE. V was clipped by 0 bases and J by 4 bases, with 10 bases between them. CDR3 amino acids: CASSVDFWGYGYTF. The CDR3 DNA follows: TGTGCCAGCAGCGTAGATTTCTGGGGCTATGGCTACACCTTC.

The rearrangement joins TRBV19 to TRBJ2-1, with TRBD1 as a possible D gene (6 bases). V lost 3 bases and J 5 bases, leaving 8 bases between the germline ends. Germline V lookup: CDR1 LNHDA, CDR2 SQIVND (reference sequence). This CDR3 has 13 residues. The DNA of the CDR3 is TGTGCCAGTAGTATCCGGGACAACAATGAGCAGTTCTTC. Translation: CASSIRDNNEQFF.

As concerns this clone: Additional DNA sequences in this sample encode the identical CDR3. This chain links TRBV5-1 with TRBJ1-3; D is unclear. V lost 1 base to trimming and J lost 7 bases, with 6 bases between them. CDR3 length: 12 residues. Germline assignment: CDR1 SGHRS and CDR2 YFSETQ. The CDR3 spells CASSLPGNTIYF. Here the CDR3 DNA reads TGCGCCAGCAGCTTGCCGGGGAACACCATATATTTT.

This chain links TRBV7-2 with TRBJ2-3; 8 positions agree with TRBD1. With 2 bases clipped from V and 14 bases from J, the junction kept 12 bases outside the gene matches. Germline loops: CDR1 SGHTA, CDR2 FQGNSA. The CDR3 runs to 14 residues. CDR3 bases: TGTGCCAGCAGCTTAATTTTTCGGACAGGGTATTTGTATTTT. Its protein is CASSLIFRTGYLYF.

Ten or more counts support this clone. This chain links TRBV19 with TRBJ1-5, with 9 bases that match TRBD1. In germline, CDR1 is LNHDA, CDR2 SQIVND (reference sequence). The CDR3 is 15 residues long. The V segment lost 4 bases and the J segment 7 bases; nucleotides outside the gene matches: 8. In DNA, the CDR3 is TGTGCCAGTAGTAGGGGGATCACAGGGGGCCAGCCCCAGCATTTT. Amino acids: CASSRGITGGQPQHF.

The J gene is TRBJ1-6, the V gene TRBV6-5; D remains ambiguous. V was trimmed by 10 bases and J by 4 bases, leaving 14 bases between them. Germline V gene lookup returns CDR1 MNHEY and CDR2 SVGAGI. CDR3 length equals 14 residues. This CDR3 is CATRSRSYNSPLHF. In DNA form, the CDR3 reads TGTGCCACCCGCTCACGATCGTATAATTCACCCCTCCACTTT.